Below, 12 T cell receptor beta chains from the same sample are listed, as sequenced in a study of shared clonotypes between healthy human individuals. Clones were read by immunoSEQ multiplex PCR, and TCRdb kept only the in-frame ones, dropping some. The table records some 1 million clones, about 77% of them present only once. The material sequenced was memory CD4+ T cells sorted from blood. The subset is: CD45RA-negative fraction. The receptors stem from a man younger than 35 in good health.

This rearrangement joins TRBV6-5 to TRBJ1-2, with a weak D call TRBD1 (5 bases). The length of the CDR3 is 15 residues. V lost 6 bases, J lost 4 bases, and 18 bases lay in between. Germline values: CDR1 MNHEY, CDR2 SVGAGI. The CDR3 DNA is TGTGCCAGCAGACCCTCGGGGGGAACGGGCTATGGCTACACCTTC. It translates to CASRPSGGTGYGYTF.

This clone was counted between two and nine times. The V call is TRBV6-1, the J call TRBJ2-2; 8 bases match TRBD1. The CDR3 sequence is 15 residues long. Losses at the gene ends were 7 bases for V and 1 base for J; bases not matched to a gene: 5. CDR1 is MNHNS, CDR2 SASEGT, per germline. The DNA for the CDR3 is TGTGCCAGCACCCGGGACAGGCGGAACACCGGGGAGCTGTTTTTT. Amino acid sequence: CASTRDRRNTGELFF.

V is TRBV29-1 and J is TRBJ1-4; D is undetermined. Germline lookup yields CDR1 SQVTM and CDR2 ANQGSEA. The CDR3 sequence is 13 residues long. Trimming shortened V by 6 bases and J by 3 bases, and 11 bases separated the two germline ends. This CDR3 is CSVETTANEKLFF. In DNA form, the CDR3 reads TGCAGCGTCGAGACAACGGCTAATGAAAAACTGTTTTTT.

There are a few counts of this clone. The chain employs TRBV6-6 and TRBJ1-1; D is ambiguous. Germline CDR1 MNHNY, CDR2 SVGAGI (reference sequence). V gave up 6 bases and J gave up 0 bases, with 11 bases separating them. The CDR3 is made up of 14 amino acids. The CDR3 DNA follows: TGTGCCAGCAGAGAGTTATGGATGAACACTGAAGCTTTCTTT. It yields the protein CASRELWMNTEAFF.

V gene TRBV11-2 combines with J gene TRBJ1-3; D is unresolved. This CDR3 spans 13 amino acids. Trimming removed 3 bases from V and 3 bases from J, with 6 bases in between. Germline V CDR1 and CDR2: SGHAT, FQNNGV. CDR3: CASSLGVGNTIYF. In DNA form, the CDR3 reads TGTGCCAGCAGCTTGGGAGTTGGAAACACCATATATTTT. Supplemented by reference TRBV11-2 and TRBJ1-3, the full variable domain reads EAGVAQSPRYKIIEKRQSVAFWCNPISGHATLYWYQQILGQGPKLLIQFQNNGVVDDSQLPKDRFSAERLKGVDSTLKIQPAKLEDSAVYLCASSLGVGNTIYFGEGSWLTVV.

The chain joins TRBV25-1 to TRBJ1-1, with 9 bases fitting TRBD1. This CDR3 has 15 residues. Germline lookup yields CDR1 MGHDK and CDR2 SYGVNS. Losses at the gene ends were 8 bases for V and 4 bases for J; bases not matched to a gene: 11. CDR3 in DNA: TGTGCCAGCGACCCCGGGACAGGGTTTAGCACTGAAGCTTTCTTT. Its protein product is CASDPGTGFSTEAFF.

A remark on this clone: One junction end does not reproduce the germline sequence, and a read error may be involved. The chain combines TRBV5-4 with TRBJ1-1; D gene uncertain. The CDR3 runs 14 residues. CDR1 and CDR2 (germline): SGHNT, YYREEE (reference sequence). This chain's CDR3 is CVSSLGGMNTEAFF. CDR3 sequence (DNA): TGTGTCAGCAGCTTGGGAGGGATGAACACTGAAGCTTTCTTT.

This CDR3 is CAWSQPNSPLHF. The CDR3 coding sequence is TGTGCCTGGAGTCAGCCCAATTCACCCCTCCACTTT. V usage is TRBV30 and J usage is TRBJ1-6; D uncertain. In germline, CDR1 is GTSNPN, CDR2 SVGIG (reference sequence). The CDR3 spans 12 residues. The germline V and J ends were trimmed by 2 bases and 7 bases, with 6 bases remaining between them.

The V call is TRBV5-6, the J call TRBJ1-1; D is unresolved. V dropped 7 bases and J dropped 0 bases, with 13 bases sitting between them. This CDR3 is 14 amino acids long. Germline V lookup: CDR1 SGHDT, CDR2 YYEEEE. The CDR3, as DNA: TGTGCCAGCTTCGGACCGGGAATGAACACTGAAGCTTTCTTT. It encodes CASFGPGMNTEAFF.

The sample holds a few counts of this clone. The rearrangement links TRBV10-3 to TRBJ1-1; the D is unclear. Germline V gene sequence: CDR1 ENHRY, CDR2 SYGVKD. The CDR3 has 11 residues. V lost 9 bases and J lost 5, with 10 bases in between. The CDR3: CAMVEGTEAFF. The DNA for the CDR3 is TGTGCCATGGTGGAGGGAACTGAAGCTTTCTTT.

The chain carries TRBV11-3 and TRBJ1-1; D ambiguous. With 4 bases removed from V and 1 base from J, the gap between germline ends came to 7 bases. The length of the CDR3 is 13 residues. Germline CDR1 SGHNT, CDR2 YENEEA. CDR3 protein: CASSWRANTEAFF. DNA of the CDR3: TGTGCCAGCAGCTGGAGGGCGAACACTGAAGCTTTCTTT. The full variable domain, in which reference TRBV11-3 and TRBJ1-1 provide the parts outside the CDR3, is EAGVVQSPRYKIIEKKQPVAFWCNPISGHNTLYWYLQNLGQGPELLIRYENEEAVDDSQLPKDRFSAERLKGVDSTLKIQPAELGDSAVYLCASSWRANTEAFFGQGTRLTVV.

The chain uses TRBV6-1 and TRBJ2-5; 7 bases match TRBD1. Germline loops: CDR1 MNHNS, CDR2 SASEGT. The CDR3 covers 13 residues. V lost 7 bases to trimming and J lost 1 base; unmatched junction nucleotides: 3. CDR3 amino acids: CASNDRAQETQYF. The DNA of the CDR3 is TGTGCCAGCAACGACAGGGCCCAAGAGACCCAGTACTTC.